The next 14 T cell receptor beta chains were all read from a single sample in a study of monozygotic twins with cystic fibrosis. Measured with immunoSEQ multiplex PCR; TCRdb has only the in-frame clones, and not every one. This repertoire shows under 30,000 clones, around nine tenths found once; its top ten account for 0.45% to 0.65%. Sequencing was carried out using blood. These receptors originate from a girl aged 2-10 years with cystic fibrosis.

This chain links TRBV4-1 with TRBJ2-7, with TRBD2 as a possible D gene (5 bases). Deletions cut 2 bases from V and 3 bases from J, with 11 bases between. The germline V gene encodes CDR1 MGHRA and CDR2 YSYEKL. The CDR3 runs to 14 residues. CDR3 sequence: CASSQKKTSYEQYF. CDR3 in DNA: TGCGCCAGCAGCCAAAAAAAAACTAGCTACGAGCAGTACTTC.

A single count supports this clone. The J gene is TRBJ2-5, the V gene TRBV29-1; D is uncertain. Trimming shortened V by 0 bases and J by 4 bases, and 21 bases separated the two germline ends. Germline V gene sequence: CDR1 SQVTM, CDR2 ANQGSEA. The CDR3 loop spans 17 amino acids. The CDR3 DNA reads as TGCAGCGTTGAAGAAGCGCATCAGGTTCAAGTTGCAGAGACCCAGTACTTC. Amino acid sequence: CSVEEAHQVQVAETQYF.

The V and J genes are TRBV19 and TRBJ1-5; no reliable D call. The CDR3 spans 13 residues. The V gene's germline CDR1 is LNHDA and CDR2 SQIVND (reference sequence). The germline V and J ends were trimmed by 6 bases and 4 bases, with 10 bases remaining between them. The CDR3 region is CASRDGPNQPQHF. CDR3 in DNA: TGTGCCAGTAGAGATGGTCCAAATCAGCCCCAGCATTTT.

This clone showed up just once. The J gene is TRBJ1-2, the V gene TRBV27; D may be TRBD1 (6 bases). This CDR3 has 17 residues. CDR1 is MNHEY, CDR2 SMNVEV, per germline (reference sequence). V lost 2 bases and J lost 0, with 16 bases in between. The CDR3: CASSLRSQGLANYGYTF. CDR3 in DNA: TGTGCCAGCAGTTTACGGTCTCAGGGGTTAGCTAACTATGGCTACACCTTC.

J is TRBJ1-5 and V is TRBV6-6, with D unclear. Germline V gives CDR1 MNHNY, CDR2 SVGAGI (reference sequence). CDR3 length: 14 amino acids. Trimming took 2 bases from V and 4 from J, leaving 9 bases between them. CDR3 sequence reads: CASSYLGPNQPQHF. The CDR3 DNA reads as TGTGCCAGCAGTTACCTGGGTCCTAATCAGCCCCAGCATTTT.

This clone was observed a single time. The chain has TRBV27 and TRBJ1-3; no reliable D call. The germline CDR1 and CDR2 sequences are MNHEY and SMNVEV (reference sequence). Trimming removed 1 base from V and 3 bases from J, with 10 bases in between. This CDR3 is 15 amino acids long. The CDR3 DNA reads as TGTGCCAGCAGTTTATTCGAGGGTGGTGGAAACACCATATATTTT. This sequence encodes CASSLFEGGGNTIYF.

The V gene is TRBV30, the J gene TRBJ2-1, with 10 bases identical to TRBD1. Trimming at V came to 0 bases and at J to 3 bases, leaving 2 bases not matched to a gene. CDR1 is GTSNPN and CDR2 is SVGIG in the germline V gene (reference sequence). This CDR3 spans 15 amino acids. Here the CDR3 reads CAWSVRTGGYNEQFF. The CDR3 nucleotides are TGTGCCTGGAGTGTAAGGACAGGGGGCTACAATGAGCAGTTCTTC.

Note on this clone: At one of its ends the junction is not consistent with the germline gene, which may arise from a read error. This chain uses TRBV7-9 with TRBJ2-3, with unresolved D. The length of the CDR3 is 13 residues. Germline loops: CDR1 SEHNR, CDR2 FQNEAQ (reference sequence). This CDR3 reads CASSWVMDPSINF. The DNA of the CDR3 is TGTGCCAGCAGCTGGGTCATGGACCCGAGTATCAATTTT.

The chain couples TRBV29-1 to TRBJ1-2, with 9 bases identical to TRBD1. CDR1 is SQVTM and CDR2 is ANQGSEA in the germline V gene. The junction had 8 bases not matched to a gene; V was cut back by 6 bases and J by 6 bases. The CDR3 consists of 13 residues. CDR3 sequence: CSVIKGQGDGYTF. The DNA of the CDR3 is TGCAGCGTCATTAAGGGACAGGGCGATGGCTACACCTTC.

The rearrangement joins TRBV5-4 to TRBJ1-5, with D uncertain. Germline values: CDR1 SGHNT, CDR2 YYREEE (reference sequence). CDR3 length: 15 amino acids. V dropped 2 bases and J dropped 0 bases, with 9 bases sitting between them. CDR3 coding DNA: TGTGCCAGCAGCTTTGATCCTAATAGCAATCAGCCCCAGCATTTT. Protein: CASSFDPNSNQPQHF.

The chain is built from TRBV5-5 and TRBJ1-1; no clear D gene. This CDR3 region has 12 residues. Germline V gives CDR1 SGHKS, CDR2 YYEKEE (reference sequence). V lost 4 bases to trimming and J lost 5 bases, with 9 bases between them. Here the CDR3 reads CASSRGKTEAFF. The CDR3 DNA reads TGTGCCAGCAGCCGGGGAAAGACTGAAGCTTTCTTT.

The chain is built from TRBV5-4 and TRBJ1-1; D might be TRBD1 (5 bases). CDR1 and CDR2 from the germline V gene are SGHNT and YYREEE (reference sequence). CDR3 length: 17 amino acids. Trimming took 3 bases from V and 5 from J, leaving 23 bases between them. The CDR3 here is CASSSLGVWRGETEAFF. Here the CDR3 DNA reads TGTGCCAGCAGCTCCCTGGGAGTGTGGAGGGGCGAGACTGAAGCTTTCTTT.

V is TRBV2 and J is TRBJ1-1, with TRBD1 matching over 7 bases. The CDR3 totals 15 residues. Looked up from germline, CDR1 is SNHLY and CDR2 is FYNNEI. Trimming removed 7 bases from V and 0 bases from J; junction bases left unmatched: 8. CDR3 in DNA: TGTGCCAGCAACAGGGGTGGGAACATGAACACTGAAGCTTTCTTT. It translates to CASNRGGNMNTEAFF.

The rearrangement joins TRBV19 to TRBJ2-1; the match to TRBD2 covers 7 bases. CDR1 and CDR2 (germline): LNHDA, SQIVND (reference sequence). V lost 3 bases, J lost 5 bases, and 7 bases stayed unmatched. The CDR3 consists of 15 residues. In DNA, the CDR3 is TGTGCCAGTAGTATTCGGGACTACCCCAACAATGAGCAGTTCTTC. Translated, it gives CASSIRDYPNNEQFF.